This TCR beta chain was sequenced in a study of blood T cell repertoires in COVID-19. Overall study: Acute and convalescent COVID-19 specimens originated in the United States, Italy and Spain. PBMCs, B-cell-depleted T cells, or T cells provided the cDNA or gDNA that made up the material.

Per the original data handling: Scientists estimated how many nucleated cells there were by amplifying reference gene primers. Measured with immunoSEQ multiplex PCR; TCRdb has only the in-frame clones, and not every one. V and J calls and clone size are as listed in that table; D and trimming were resolved from the DNA. The sample holds 200,000 to 250,000 clones, around 84% seen once. CDR3 length: 15 residues. Looked up from germline, CDR1 is SGHRS and CDR2 is YFSETQ. J gave up 7 bases and V 1 base, and 7 bases lay outside the gene matches. V and J are TRBV5-1 and TRBJ2-7, with 11 bases matching TRBD2. The sequencing input was peripheral blood. The source of this sequence is a man aged 25-45 years with active or convalescent COVID-19. CDR3: CASSLPAGLAEEQYF. CDR3 bases: TGCGCCAGCAGCTTGCCCGCGGGACTAGCGGAGGAGCAGTACTTC.